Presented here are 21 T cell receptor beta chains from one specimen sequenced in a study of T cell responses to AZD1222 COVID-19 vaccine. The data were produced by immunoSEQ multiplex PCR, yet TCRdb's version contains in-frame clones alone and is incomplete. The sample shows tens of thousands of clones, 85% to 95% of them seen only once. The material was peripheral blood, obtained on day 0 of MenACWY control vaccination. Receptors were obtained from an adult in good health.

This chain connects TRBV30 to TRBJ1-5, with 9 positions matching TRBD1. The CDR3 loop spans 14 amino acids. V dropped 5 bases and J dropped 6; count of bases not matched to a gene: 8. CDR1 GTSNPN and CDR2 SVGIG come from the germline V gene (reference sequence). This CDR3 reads CAWGRGQGGQPQHF. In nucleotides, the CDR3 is TGTGCCTGGGGCCGGGGACAGGGCGGTCAGCCCCAGCATTTT.

Here the CDR3 DNA reads TGTGCCAGCAGCTTAAGTCATCAGGGTCGACGCAACGAGCAGTACTTC. Protein: CASSLSHQGRRNEQYF. V gene TRBV7-9 combines with J gene TRBJ2-7; D possibly corresponds to TRBD1 (5 bases). The CDR3 covers 16 residues. CDR1 and CDR2 (germline): SEHNR, FQNEAQ (reference sequence). V lost 2 bases and J 5 bases, leaving 19 bases between the germline ends.

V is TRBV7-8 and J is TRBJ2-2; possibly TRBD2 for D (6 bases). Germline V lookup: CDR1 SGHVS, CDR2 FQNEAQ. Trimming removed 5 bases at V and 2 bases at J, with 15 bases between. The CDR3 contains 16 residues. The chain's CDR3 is CASSLGRRENTGELFF. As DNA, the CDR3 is TGTGCCAGCAGCCTTGGTCGGCGGGAAAACACCGGGGAGCTGTTTTTT. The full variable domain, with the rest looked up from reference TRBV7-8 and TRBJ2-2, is GAGVSQSPRYKVAKRGQDVALRCDPISGHVSLFWYQQALGQGPEFLTYFQNEAQLDKSGLPSDRFFAERPEGSVSTLKIQRTQQEDSAVYLCASSLGRRENTGELFFGEGSRLTVL.

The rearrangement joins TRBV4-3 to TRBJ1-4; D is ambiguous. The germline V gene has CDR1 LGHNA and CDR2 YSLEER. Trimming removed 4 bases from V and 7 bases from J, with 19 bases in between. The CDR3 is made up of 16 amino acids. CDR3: CASSPAKGIGSEKLFF. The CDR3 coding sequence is TGCGCCAGCAGCCCAGCGAAAGGGATAGGTAGTGAAAAACTGTTTTTT.

The CDR3 coding sequence is TGTGCCAGCAGCCCAGTCGGGGAGACCCAGTACTTC. Translating gives CASSPVGETQYF. The chain combines TRBV11-2 with TRBJ2-5; D is unresolved. The germline CDR1 and CDR2 sequences are SGHAT and FQNNGV. CDR3 length equals 12 residues. V was clipped by 5 bases and J by 5 bases, with 9 bases between them.

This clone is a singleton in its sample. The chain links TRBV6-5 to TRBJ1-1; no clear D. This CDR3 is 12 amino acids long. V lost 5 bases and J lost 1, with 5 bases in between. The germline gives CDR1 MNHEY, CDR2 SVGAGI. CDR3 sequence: CASSHGNTEAFF. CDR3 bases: TGTGCCAGCAGTCATGGGAACACTGAAGCTTTCTTT.

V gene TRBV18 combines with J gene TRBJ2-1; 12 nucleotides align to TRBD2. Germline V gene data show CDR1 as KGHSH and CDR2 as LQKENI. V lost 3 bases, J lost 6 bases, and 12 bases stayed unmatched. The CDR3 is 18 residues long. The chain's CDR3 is CASSPTGSTSGGSNEQFF. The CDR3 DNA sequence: TGTGCCAGCTCACCCACGGGATCGACTAGCGGGGGTAGCAATGAGCAGTTCTTC.

CDR3: CAWKRTGNQETQYF. DNA of the CDR3: TGTGCCTGGAAACGCACAGGGAACCAAGAGACCCAGTACTTC. V gene TRBV30 combines with J gene TRBJ2-5; perhaps TRBD1 as D (6 bases). With 4 bases removed from V and 0 bases from J, the gap between germline ends came to 12 bases. This CDR3 is 14 amino acids long. Germline loops: CDR1 GTSNPN, CDR2 SVGIG (reference sequence).

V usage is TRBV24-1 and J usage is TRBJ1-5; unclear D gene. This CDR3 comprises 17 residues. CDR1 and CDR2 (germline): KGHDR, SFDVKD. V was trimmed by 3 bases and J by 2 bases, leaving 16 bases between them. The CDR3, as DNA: TGTGCCACCAGTGATATCCACGGGCCTGGCGGCAATCAGCCCCAGCATTTT. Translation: CATSDIHGPGGNQPQHF.

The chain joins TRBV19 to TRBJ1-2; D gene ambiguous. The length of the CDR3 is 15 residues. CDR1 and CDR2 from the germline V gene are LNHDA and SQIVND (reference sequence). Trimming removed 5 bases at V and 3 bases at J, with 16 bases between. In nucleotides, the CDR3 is TGTGCCAGTAGTGACCGGACCGGGAGTGACTATGGCTACACCTTC. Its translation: CASSDRTGSDYGYTF.

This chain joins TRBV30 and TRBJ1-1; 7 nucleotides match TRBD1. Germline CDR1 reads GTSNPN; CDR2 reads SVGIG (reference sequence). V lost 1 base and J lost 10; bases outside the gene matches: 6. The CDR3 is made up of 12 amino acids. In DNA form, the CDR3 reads TGTGCCTGGAGTGGACAGGGAATGCGAGCTTTCTTT. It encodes CAWSGQGMRAFF.

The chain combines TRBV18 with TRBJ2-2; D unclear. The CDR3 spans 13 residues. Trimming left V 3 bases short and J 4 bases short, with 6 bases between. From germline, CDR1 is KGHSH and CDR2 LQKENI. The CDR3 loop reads CASSPDLTGELFF. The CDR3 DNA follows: TGTGCCAGCTCACCGGACCTCACCGGGGAGCTGTTTTTT.

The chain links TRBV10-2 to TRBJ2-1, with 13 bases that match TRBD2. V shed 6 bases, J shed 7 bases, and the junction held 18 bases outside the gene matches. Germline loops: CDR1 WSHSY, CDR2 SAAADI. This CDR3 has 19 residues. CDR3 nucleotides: TGCGCCAGCAGGGGGAGGGCCCGCGAACTAGCGGGAGGGGGTAATGAGCAGTTCTTC. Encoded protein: CASRGRARELAGGGNEQFF.

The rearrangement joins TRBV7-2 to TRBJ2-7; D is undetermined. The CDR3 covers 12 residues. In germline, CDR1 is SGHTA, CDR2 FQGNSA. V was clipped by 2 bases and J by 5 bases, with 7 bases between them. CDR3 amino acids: CASSLLSHEQYF. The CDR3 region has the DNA TGTGCCAGCAGCTTATTATCCCACGAGCAGTACTTC. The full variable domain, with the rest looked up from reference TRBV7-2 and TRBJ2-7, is GAGVSQSPSNKVTEKGKDVELRCDPISGHTALYWYRQSLGQGLEFLIYFQGNSAPDKSGLPSDRFSAERTGGSVSTLTIQRTQQEDSAVYLCASSLLSHEQYFGPGTRLTVT.

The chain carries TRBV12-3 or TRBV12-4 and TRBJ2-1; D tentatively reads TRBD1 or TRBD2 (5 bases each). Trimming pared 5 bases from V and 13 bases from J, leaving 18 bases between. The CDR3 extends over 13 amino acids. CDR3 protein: CASSLSARGLQFF. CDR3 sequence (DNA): TGTGCCAGCAGTCTTTCCGCTCGGGGCTTACAGTTCTTC.

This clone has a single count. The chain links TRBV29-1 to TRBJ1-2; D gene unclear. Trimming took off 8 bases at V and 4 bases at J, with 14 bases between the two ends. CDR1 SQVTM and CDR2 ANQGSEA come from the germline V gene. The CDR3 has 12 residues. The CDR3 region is CSFATEFYGYTF. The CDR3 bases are TGCAGCTTTGCGACCGAGTTCTATGGCTACACCTTC.

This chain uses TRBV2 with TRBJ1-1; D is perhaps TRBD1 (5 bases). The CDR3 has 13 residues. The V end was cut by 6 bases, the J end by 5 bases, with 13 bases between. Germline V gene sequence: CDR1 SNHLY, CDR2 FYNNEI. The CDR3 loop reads CASRRREGTEAFF. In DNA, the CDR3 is TGTGCCAGCAGGAGGAGAGAGGGGACTGAAGCTTTCTTT. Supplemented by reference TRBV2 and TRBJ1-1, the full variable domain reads EPEVTQTPSHQVTQMGQEVILRCVPISNHLYFYWYRQILGQKVEFLVSFYNNEISEKSEIFDDQFSVERPDGSNFTLKIRSTKLEDSAMYFCASRRREGTEAFFGQGTRLTVV.

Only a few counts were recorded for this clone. The CDR3 region is CASSLALGTSGGKQFF. DNA for the CDR3: TGTGCCAGCAGCTTAGCCCTCGGGACTAGCGGAGGCAAGCAGTTCTTC. The V call is TRBV7-2, the J call TRBJ2-1; 11 bases are a match to TRBD2. Germline lookup yields CDR1 SGHTA and CDR2 FQGNSA. V lost 0 bases to trimming and J lost 11 bases; unmatched junction nucleotides: 9. The CDR3 contains 16 residues.

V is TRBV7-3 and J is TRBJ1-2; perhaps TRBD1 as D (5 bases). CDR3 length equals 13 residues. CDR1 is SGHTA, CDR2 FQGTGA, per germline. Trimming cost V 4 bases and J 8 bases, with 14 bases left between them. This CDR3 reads CASSSTGGMGYTF. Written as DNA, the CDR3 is TGTGCCAGCAGCTCTACGGGGGGAATGGGCTACACCTTC.

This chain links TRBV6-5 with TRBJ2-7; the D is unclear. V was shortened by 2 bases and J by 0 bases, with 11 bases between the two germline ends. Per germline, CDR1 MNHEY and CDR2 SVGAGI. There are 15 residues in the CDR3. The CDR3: CASSYETKNSYEQYF. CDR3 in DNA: TGTGCCAGCAGTTACGAGACAAAAAACTCCTACGAGCAGTACTTC.

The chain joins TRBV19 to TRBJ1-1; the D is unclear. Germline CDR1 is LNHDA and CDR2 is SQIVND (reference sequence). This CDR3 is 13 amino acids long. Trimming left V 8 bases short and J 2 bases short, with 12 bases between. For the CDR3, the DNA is TGTGCCAGTTCGGTTGTGAGAAACACTGAAGCTTTCTTT. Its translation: CASSVVRNTEAFF.